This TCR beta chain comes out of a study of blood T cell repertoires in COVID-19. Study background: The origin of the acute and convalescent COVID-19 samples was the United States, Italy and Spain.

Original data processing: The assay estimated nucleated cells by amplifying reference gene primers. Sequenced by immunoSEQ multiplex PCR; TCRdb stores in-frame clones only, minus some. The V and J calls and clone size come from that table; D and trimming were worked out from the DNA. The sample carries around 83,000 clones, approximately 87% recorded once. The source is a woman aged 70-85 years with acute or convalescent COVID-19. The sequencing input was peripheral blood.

The chain's CDR3 is CAVARTGYETQYF. The DNA for the CDR3 is TGTGCCGTTGCCAGGACAGGGTATGAGACCCAGTACTTC. The chain is built from TRBV6-5 and TRBJ2-5, with 8 bases aligning to TRBD1. V lost 11 bases, J lost 5 bases, and 10 bases stayed unmatched. Germline V lookup: CDR1 MNHEY, CDR2 SVGAGI. This CDR3 has 13 residues.